The 18 T cell receptor beta chains below come from one sample, sequenced in a study of cytotoxic CD8 clonotypes in ibrutinib-treated CLL (dated by TCRdb to the early 2020s). The library came from the immunoSEQ multiplex PCR assay. The clones in this table, taken by TCRdb from immuneACCESS, are in-frame only. Not every clone is retained; where verified, under half of the shortfall comes from an unresolved V gene, and the cause of the rest is unknown. For this sample there are about 200,000 clones; about four fifths appear just once. 9.5% to 12% of the sample lies in the top ten. The time point label of this sample denotes: about 11 months on ibrutinib. Here the sequenced sample was PBMCs, taken after 12 months of ibrutinib treatment. Source of these receptors: a human donor with chronic lymphocytic leukemia.

The chain couples TRBV6-5 to TRBJ2-7; no firm D call. The CDR3 covers 14 residues. V lost 2 bases to trimming and J lost 0 bases, with 8 bases between them. The germline gives CDR1 MNHEY, CDR2 SVGAGI. DNA of the CDR3: TGTGCCAGCAGTTACGGACGGAGCTCCTACGAGCAGTACTTC. Its protein product is CASSYGRSSYEQYF.

The chain employs TRBV6-1 and TRBJ1-1; D remains unclear. Germline CDR1 and CDR2: MNHNS and SASEGT. The V gene lost 5 bases and the J gene lost 5 bases, with 15 bases spanning the gap. This CDR3 spans 14 amino acids. CDR3 in amino acids: CASSPRTSPTEAFF. CDR3 nucleotides: TGTGCCAGCAGTCCTCGGACGAGTCCAACTGAAGCTTTCTTT.

The gene calls are TRBV19 and TRBJ2-7, with D hard to call. The CDR3 runs 13 residues. V dropped 9 bases and J dropped 3 bases, with 15 bases sitting between them. CDR1 and CDR2 (germline): LNHDA, SQIVND (reference sequence). In nucleotides, the CDR3 is TGTGCCAGCAGTTATAGGTCAGTCTACGAGCAGTACTTC. It codes for CASSYRSVYEQYF.

The rearrangement uses TRBV28 and TRBJ2-7; D gene uncertain. There are 12 residues in the CDR3. V was trimmed by 2 bases and J by 6 bases, leaving 8 bases between them. Germline CDR1 reads MDHEN; CDR2 reads SYDVKM. CDR3 DNA sequence: TGTGCCAGCAGTTTAATCAGAACCGAGCAGTACTTC. It encodes CASSLIRTEQYF.

The gene calls are TRBV18 and TRBJ2-1; D gene unclear. The V gene lost 5 bases and the J gene lost 8 bases, with 19 bases spanning the gap. Germline V gene data show CDR1 as KGHSH and CDR2 as LQKENI. CDR3 length: 15 amino acids. The CDR3 protein is CASSFTTSPSDEQFF. CDR3 in DNA: TGTGCCAGCTCATTCACGACAAGCCCGTCGGATGAGCAGTTCTTC.

For this clone: The sample has other DNA sequences that encode this CDR3 too. V is TRBV2 and J is TRBJ2-7, with unresolved D. Germline CDR1 SNHLY, CDR2 FYNNEI. V lost 6 bases, J lost 3 bases, and 6 bases lay in between. The CDR3 consists of 11 residues. CDR3 loop: CASRAYYEQYF. The CDR3 bases are TGTGCCAGCAGGGCCTACTACGAGCAGTACTTC.

V is TRBV7-9 and J is TRBJ2-7, with 8 positions matching TRBD1. Germline loops: CDR1 SEHNR, CDR2 FQNEAQ (reference sequence). This CDR3 has 15 amino acids. V lost 5 bases and J lost 3; bases outside the gene matches: 9. The CDR3 nucleotides read TGTGCCAGCAGCCGAATAAACAGGGGGATCTACGAGCAGTACTTC. This gives the protein CASSRINRGIYEQYF.

The chain has TRBV10-3 and TRBJ2-7, with D perhaps matching TRBD2 (5 bases). V lost 0 bases, J lost 6 bases, and 12 bases lay in between. The germline V gene has CDR1 ENHRY and CDR2 SYGVKD. This CDR3 contains 14 residues. Here the CDR3 DNA reads TGTGCCATCAGTGAGTCGGAGGAGCGCGGCGAGCAGTACTTC. Its translation is CAISESEERGEQYF.

The rearrangement joins TRBV27 to TRBJ2-1, with D unresolved. Germline assignment: CDR1 MNHEY and CDR2 SMNVEV (reference sequence). Trimming shortened V by 3 bases and J by 5 bases, and 17 bases separated the two germline ends. The CDR3 extends over 16 amino acids. For the CDR3, the DNA is TGTGCCAGCAGTTTCCATAGGAGCACCACCAACAATGAGCAGTTCTTC. Its protein product is CASSFHRSTTNNEQFF.

The V call is TRBV4-1, the J call TRBJ2-7; 10 bases are a match to TRBD1. V lost 0 bases to trimming and J lost 3 bases; unmatched junction nucleotides: 5. Germline V gives CDR1 MGHRA, CDR2 YSYEKL. This CDR3 spans 16 amino acids. CDR3 sequence (DNA): TGCGCCAGCAGCCAAGATGCAGACAGGGGGCTCTACGAGCAGTACTTC. Translation: CASSQDADRGLYEQYF.

The table lists this clone with a count of one. The gene calls are TRBV6-6 and TRBJ2-7; D might be TRBD1 (5 bases). The V end was cut by 0 bases, the J end by 2 bases, with 8 bases between. Germline CDR1 MNHNY, CDR2 SVGAGI (reference sequence). This CDR3 is built from 14 residues. The DNA for the CDR3 is TGTGCCAGCAGTTACTCTGGACATGCCTACGAGCAGTACTTC. Protein: CASSYSGHAYEQYF.

The chain is built from TRBV15 and TRBJ2-7; tentatively, D is TRBD1 (5 bases). V lost 0 bases and J 7 bases, leaving 19 bases between the germline ends. Germline lookup yields CDR1 LNHNV and CDR2 YYDKDF (reference sequence). The CDR3 extends over 16 amino acids. The CDR3 DNA is TGTGCCACCAGCAGAGATACTTGGGGCCGAGGAGAGGAGCAGTACTTC. Its translation: CATSRDTWGRGEEQYF.

The CDR3 sequence: CASSQDIGEKLFF. The DNA for the CDR3 is TGTGCCAGCAGCCAAGATATCGGCGAAAAACTGTTTTTT. This rearrangement joins TRBV4-2 to TRBJ1-4; D gene ambiguous. This CDR3 comprises 13 residues. CDR1 LGHNA and CDR2 YNFKEQ come from the germline V gene. Trimming stripped 0 bases from V and 8 bases from J, with 7 bases between.

This clone occurred a few times. V usage is TRBV2 and J usage is TRBJ1-3; 8 bases match TRBD1. This CDR3 has 15 residues. The germline gives CDR1 SNHLY, CDR2 FYNNEI. V dropped 10 bases and J dropped 0; count of bases not matched to a gene: 8. CDR3 protein: CATGQGGTSGNTIYF. The CDR3 DNA is TGTGCCACAGGACAGGGAGGAACCTCTGGAAACACCATATATTTT.

The CDR3 is CASSKGTNTEAFF. In DNA, the CDR3 is TGCGCCAGCAGCAAGGGCACGAACACTGAAGCTTTCTTT. V and J are TRBV4-1 and TRBJ1-1; D call uncertain. Deletions cut 5 bases from V and 1 base from J, with 8 bases between. CDR1 MGHRA and CDR2 YSYEKL come from the germline V gene. The CDR3 spans 13 residues.

In DNA form, the CDR3 reads TGCGCCAGCAGCACGGGTAATCTCGCAGATACGCAGTATTTT. It specifies CASSTGNLADTQYF. The rearrangement uses TRBV5-1 and TRBJ2-3; unclear D gene. V gave up 4 bases and J gave up 4 bases, with 13 bases separating them. Per the germline V gene, CDR1 is SGHRS and CDR2 is YFSETQ. This CDR3 has 14 residues.

The V call is TRBV19, the J call TRBJ1-2; D is unclear. Deletions cut 6 bases from V and 8 bases from J, with 16 bases between. Germline V gene sequence: CDR1 LNHDA, CDR2 SQIVND (reference sequence). The CDR3 sequence is 13 residues long. The CDR3 is CASRLNTRGGYTF. The CDR3 DNA reads as TGTGCCAGTAGACTTAATACCCGAGGGGGCTACACCTTC.

The chain carries TRBV6-1 and TRBJ2-5; 8 bases are a match to TRBD2. The V and J ends lost 9 bases and 5 bases, in that order; junction bases with no gene match: 14. CDR1 and CDR2 from the germline V gene are MNHNS and SASEGT. The CDR3 is 15 amino acids. The CDR3 is CASILGASGWETQYF. DNA for the CDR3: TGTGCCAGTATCCTTGGGGCTAGCGGGTGGGAGACCCAGTACTTC.